This is a list of T cell receptor beta chains from one sample in a study of T cells after posttransplantation cyclophosphamide. This table comes from immunoSEQ multiplex PCR, and its TCRdb copy is limited to in-frame clones, with some not included. This sample carries fewer than 25,000 clones, less than 98% of them seen once, and the ten largest clones take roughly 0.15%. What was sequenced was naive CD4+ T cells sorted from PBMCs. These TCRs come from a man in his fifties in good health, CMV-negative, and a related stem cell transplant donor. CDR3s include the opening cysteine and the closing phenylalanine or tryptophan. The D gene is left open where the match is weak. Clone size is not always given. Where it is, it says once, few, many or a class for expanded clones.

cdr3_nt cdr3_aa d_call j_call v_call clone_size
TGTGCCAGTAGCCCAAACCGGGGACAGGGGACAGATACGCAGTATTTT CASSPNRGQGTDTQYF TRBD1 TRBJ2-3 TRBV19 .
TGTGCCAGCAGCGGAGGGGGACAGGGGGCCTACGAGCAGTACTTC CASSGGGQGAYEQYF TRBD1 TRBJ2-7 TRBV9 .
TGTGCCATCAGTGAGTGGGACAAAGGGATCTACAATGAGCAGTTCTTC CAISEWDKGIYNEQFF . TRBJ2-1 TRBV10-3 .
TGTGCCAGCAGTGAAGCGAGGCAAGGTGGCTACACCTTC CASSEARQGGYTF . TRBJ1-2 TRBV2 .
TGTGCCAGCAGCCCCGGGACTAGCGGGGGGTTCACAGATACGCAGTATTTT CASSPGTSGGFTDTQYF TRBD2 TRBJ2-3 TRBV9 .
TGTGCCAGCAGCTTAACGAGTCTAGCGGGAGGCCAGGGGAACAATGAGCAGTTCTTC CASSLTSLAGGQGNNEQFF TRBD2 TRBJ2-1 TRBV7-3 .
TGTGCCAGCAGGGGCGGACAGGGACAGACCCAGTACTTC CASRGGQGQTQYF TRBD1 TRBJ2-5 TRBV2 .
TGTGCCAGCAGCTTAAATCAGGGCGGTTCCGCCGGGGAGCTGTTTTTT CASSLNQGGSAGELFF . TRBJ2-2 TRBV7-3 .
TGTGCCAGCAGCTCCAGAGGGGGGGGCGGCTATGGCTACACCTTC CASSSRGGGGYGYTF . TRBJ1-2 TRBV9 .
TGCGCCAGCAGAGCGAGCTCCTACAATGAGCAGTTCTTC CASRASSYNEQFF . TRBJ2-1 TRBV5-1 .
TGTGCCAGCAGCTTGGGGAGGGTGAATGAGCAGTTCTTC CASSLGRVNEQFF . TRBJ2-1 TRBV5-6 .
TGTGCCAGCAGCTTAGTGGCGGGGGCACGAGAGCAGTACTTC CASSLVAGAREQYF . TRBJ2-7 TRBV7-2 .
TGTGCCAGCAGCTTAAGCTCTAGCTACGAGCAGTACTTC CASSLSSSYEQYF . TRBJ2-7 TRBV7-2 .
TGCGCCAGCAGCTTGCTGGGACTAGCGGGGGCCGGGGAGCTGTTTTTT CASSLLGLAGAGELFF TRBD2 TRBJ2-2 TRBV5-1 .
TGTGCCAGCACCCCCGAAGGTTGGAGCTCTGGAAACACCATATATTTT CASTPEGWSSGNTIYF . TRBJ1-3 TRBV7-8 .
TGTGCCAGCAGCTTGAGGGCAGGGAACACTGAAGCTTTCTTT CASSLRAGNTEAFF . TRBJ1-1 TRBV11-2 .
TGTGCCAGCAGCTTACAGGTTAGCTCCTACAATGAGCAGTTCTTC CASSLQVSSYNEQFF . TRBJ2-1 TRBV11-2 .
TGTGCCAGCAGGTACGGGACAGGGAAGGACATTCAGTACTTC CASRYGTGKDIQYF TRBD1 TRBJ2-4 TRBV6-6 .
TGTGCCAGCAGCGGACAGGGTGCAGATACGCAGTATTTT CASSGQGADTQYF TRBD1 TRBJ2-3 TRBV2 .
TGCGCCAGCAGCGCCAGCCCTAGCGGCGGCGCTGGAAACACCATATATTTT CASSASPSGGAGNTIYF . TRBJ1-3 TRBV5-1 once
TGTGCCAGCAGCCAGGGGGCGGGGCTACCTACCTACGAGCAGTACTTC CASSQGAGLPTYEQYF TRBD1 TRBJ2-7 TRBV9 few
TGTGCCAGCTCACCAACTTCCGCAAGCTCCTACGAGCAGTACTTC CASSPTSASSYEQYF . TRBJ2-7 TRBV18 .
TGTGCCAGCTCACCTATGGACAGGAACACTGAAGCTTTCTTT CASSPMDRNTEAFF . TRBJ1-1 TRBV18 .
TGCGCCAGCAGCTTGGATCGGACTAGCGGAAATGAGCAGTTCTTC CASSLDRTSGNEQFF TRBD2 TRBJ2-1 TRBV5-1 .
TGTGCCAGCAGCCCCATGGCCGGGACAGGGTCTGGAAACACCATATATTTT CASSPMAGTGSGNTIYF TRBD1 TRBJ1-3 TRBV7-8 .
TGTGCCAGCAGCAAGGACAGGGACACAGATACGCAGTATTTT CASSKDRDTDTQYF TRBD1 TRBJ2-3 TRBV11-3 .
TGCGCCAGCAGCGTGGAGGGGACAACTGGCTACACCTTC CASSVEGTTGYTF . TRBJ1-2 TRBV5-1 .
TGTGCCAGCAGCCTGCGAGGGGGCACGAACAATCAGCCCCAGCATTTT CASSLRGGTNNQPQHF TRBD1 TRBJ1-5 TRBV11-2 .
TGTGCCAGCAGCAATACCGCGACAGGCAACACTGAAGCTTTCTTT CASSNTATGNTEAFF . TRBJ1-1 TRBV7-3 .
TGTGCCAGCAGCCTCTTATTACAGCCCCAGCATTTT CASSLLLQPQHF . TRBJ1-5 TRBV7-2 .
TGTGCCAGCAGCGCAACCACAGGGGTCCAACCGAACACTGAAGCTTTCTTT CASSATTGVQPNTEAFF TRBD1 TRBJ1-1 TRBV9 .
TGTGCCAGCAGCTTGGGACAGTTGAATCAGCCCCAGCATTTT CASSLGQLNQPQHF . TRBJ1-5 TRBV5-8 once
TGTGCCAGCAGGCCGACAGGGCGAATCACTGAAGCTTTCTTT CASRPTGRITEAFF TRBD1 TRBJ1-1 TRBV6-5 .
TGCGCCAGCAGCTGGAACCCGGGGGTAGAGCAGTACTTC CASSWNPGVEQYF . TRBJ2-7 TRBV5-1 .
TGTGCCAGCAGCGTAGCGAGCGGGAGAGGAAATGAGCAGTTCTTC CASSVASGRGNEQFF TRBD2 TRBJ2-1 TRBV9 .
TGCAGTGCTAGATCAGGGGACCTCTACACCTTC CSARSGDLYTF . TRBJ1-2 TRBV20-1 .
TGTGCCAGCAGTGAGTTTTCGGGACAGGGGTTTGGCTACACCTTC CASSEFSGQGFGYTF TRBD1 TRBJ1-2 TRBV6-4 .
TGCGCCAGCAGTCAATCGGGGGCAGGGTCTGGCTACACCTTC CASSQSGAGSGYTF . TRBJ1-2 TRBV23-1 .
TGTGCCAGCAGTGTCGGGACAGCAGATACGCAGTATTTT CASSVGTADTQYF TRBD1 TRBJ2-3 TRBV27 .
TGTGCCATCAGCAAAGGACTAGCGGGCAGCTCCTACGAGCAGTACTTC CAISKGLAGSSYEQYF TRBD2 TRBJ2-7 TRBV10-3 .
TGTGCCAGTAGTATCGTCCCCTTCAGGAGCCCCCGGGGGAAACTGTTTTTT CASSIVPFRSPRGKLFF . TRBJ1-4 TRBV19 .
TGCAGCGCCTGCCCAGGGAGGGGAGAGACCCAGTACTTC CSACPGRGETQYF TRBD2 TRBJ2-5 TRBV29-1 .
TGCGCCAGCAGCTCGGGGACTAGCGGCACAGATACGCAGTATTTT CASSSGTSGTDTQYF TRBD2 TRBJ2-3 TRBV5-1 .
TGTGCCAGCAGCTTAGGGACGGGGAGAGAAAAACTGTTTTTT CASSLGTGREKLFF . TRBJ1-4 TRBV7-6 .
TGCGCCAGCAGCCCCGGGACAGGGAATAGGGGCTACACCTTC CASSPGTGNRGYTF TRBD1 TRBJ1-2 TRBV5-1 .
TGTGCCAGCAGCCCCCGTGGACAGGGGGTACTGGTGACAGATACGCAGTATTTT CASSPRGQGVLVTDTQYF TRBD1 TRBJ2-3 TRBV7-9 .
TGCGCCAGCGGTTTAGCGGGAGCTGAGACCCAGTACTTC CASGLAGAETQYF TRBD2 TRBJ2-5 TRBV4-1 .
TGTGCCAGCAGCGGACAGGGGCGGGATGACAATGAGCAGTTCTTC CASSGQGRDDNEQFF TRBD1 TRBJ2-1 TRBV9 .
TGTGCCAGCAGTCGCGGACAAGCCAATCAGCCCCAGCATTTT CASSRGQANQPQHF . TRBJ1-5 TRBV28 .
TGTGCCAGCAGCCCCCGACAGGGAAATAATTCCCCCCTCCACTTT CASSPRQGNNSPLHF TRBD1 TRBJ1-6 TRBV11-1 .
TGTGCCAGCAGTGTCTGGAACAGTGATCATGAAAAACTGTTTTTT CASSVWNSDHEKLFF . TRBJ1-4 TRBV28 .
TGTGCCAGTAGTATAGAAGGAGCCTACGAGCAGTACTTC CASSIEGAYEQYF . TRBJ2-7 TRBV19 once
TGTGCCAGCTATAGCGGGGGGACCTACGAGCAGTACTTC CASYSGGTYEQYF TRBD2 TRBJ2-7 TRBV6-6 .
TGTGCCAGCAGCTTAACTGGGGGGGGGACTAGCGGCTACGAGCAGTACTTC CASSLTGGGTSGYEQYF TRBD2 TRBJ2-7 TRBV7-3 .